Below, 11 T cell receptor beta chains from the same sample are listed, as sequenced in a study of blood T cell repertoires in COVID-19 (dated by TCRdb to the early 2020s). Library generation was performed with the immunoSEQ multiplex PCR assay. TCRdb stores this immuneACCESS table with in-frame sequences only. Part of the clones is absent; in the studies checked, under half of the shortfall reflects unresolved V genes, and no reason is known for the rest. This sample comprises about 130,000 clones, about 89% of them detected only once. 10% to 12% of the sample is taken by the ten largest. The sequencing input was peripheral blood. The receptors stem from a woman in her seventies with COVID-19, enrolled during active disease.

The chain combines TRBV5-1 with TRBJ2-3, with 8 nucleotides matching TRBD2. Germline V CDR1 and CDR2: SGHRS, YFSETQ. This CDR3 has 15 residues. V was pared by 0 bases and J by 1 base, with 1 base of the junction left unmatched. The CDR3 sequence is CASSLAGLGTDTQYF. CDR3 nucleotides: TGCGCCAGCAGCTTGGCGGGACTAGGCACAGATACGCAGTATTTT.

CDR3 sequence reads: CASSRTGDAQYF. The CDR3 DNA reads as TGTGCCAGCAGCCGGACAGGGGATGCCCAGTACTTC. This chain connects TRBV7-9 to TRBJ2-5; 9 bases match TRBD1. J gave up 9 bases and V 5 bases, and 4 bases lay outside the gene matches. Looked up from germline, CDR1 is SEHNR and CDR2 is FQNEAQ (reference sequence). CDR3 length: 12 residues. The full variable domain, rest sourced from reference TRBV7-9 and TRBJ2-5, is DTGVSQNPRHKITKRGQNVTFRCDPISEHNRLYWYRQTLGQGPEFLTYFQNEAQLEKSRLLSDRFSAERPKGSFSTLEIQRTEQGDSAMYLCASSRTGDAQYFGPGTRLLVL.

This clone turned up a few times. This chain uses TRBV30 with TRBJ1-1, with D possibly TRBD1 on 5 matching bases. V lost 2 bases to trimming and J lost 7 bases, with 14 bases between them. The CDR3 covers 13 residues. CDR1 is GTSNPN, CDR2 SVGIG, per germline (reference sequence). The CDR3 sequence is CAWSPHSRGEAFF. CDR3 in DNA: TGTGCCTGGAGTCCCCACAGTAGGGGTGAAGCTTTCTTT.

CDR3 loop: CASSQSTGYSGYTF. CDR3 nucleotide sequence: TGTGCCAGCAGCCAATCGACAGGGTACTCTGGCTACACCTTC. V and J are TRBV14 and TRBJ1-2; 7 nucleotides agree with TRBD1. This CDR3 is built from 14 residues. V shed 2 bases and J 7 bases; nucleotides not matched to a gene: 7. Germline V gene sequence: CDR1 SGHDN, CDR2 FVKESK.

This sequence joins TRBV9 and TRBJ2-7; 7 bases map to TRBD1. Germline CDR1 SGDLS, CDR2 YYNGEE. V lost 2 bases, J lost 3 bases, and 8 bases stayed unmatched. The CDR3 is 15 residues long. CDR3 bases: TGTGCCAGCAGCGTCGCAGACAGGGCTATCTACGAGCAGTACTTC. It yields the protein CASSVADRAIYEQYF.

The rearrangement joins TRBV27 to TRBJ2-3, with TRBD2 matching 7 bases. Germline V gene lookup returns CDR1 MNHEY and CDR2 SMNVEV (reference sequence). J lost 3 bases, V lost 3 bases, and 6 bases had no gene match. This CDR3 region has 15 residues. The CDR3 is CASSFGGMMTDTQYF. In DNA, the CDR3 is TGTGCCAGCAGTTTCGGGGGGATGATGACAGATACGCAGTATTTT.

The V call is TRBV6-5, the J call TRBJ2-7; 12 bases fit TRBD1. Germline values: CDR1 MNHEY, CDR2 SVGAGI. Losses at the gene ends were 8 bases for V and 6 bases for J; bases not matched to a gene: 11. The CDR3 covers 15 residues. The CDR3 DNA is TGTGCCAGCGGAAGACCGGGACAGGGGGCTGGCGAGCAGTACTTC. The encoded protein is CASGRPGQGAGEQYF.

The rearrangement uses TRBV4-2 and TRBJ2-7; 12 nucleotides line up with TRBD2. From germline, CDR1 is LGHNA and CDR2 YNFKEQ. V was pared by 1 base and J by 5 bases, with 18 bases of the junction left unmatched. The CDR3 runs to 20 residues. This chain's CDR3 is CASSQVPASGGESNRNEQYF. CDR3 nucleotide sequence: TGTGCCAGCAGCCAAGTTCCCGCTAGCGGGGGGGAATCGAATCGGAACGAGCAGTACTTC.

The CDR3 region is CASSLGTGRDSPLHF. CDR3 nucleotide sequence: TGTGCCAGCAGTTTGGGAACAGGGAGGGATTCACCCCTCCACTTT. V and J are TRBV28 and TRBJ1-6; weak D call: TRBD1 (6 bases). In germline, CDR1 is MDHEN, CDR2 SYDVKM. V lost 3 bases and J 8 bases, leaving 14 bases between the germline ends. The CDR3 length is 15 residues.

The rearrangement links TRBV6-6 to TRBJ1-5; 8 bases match TRBD1. Looked up from germline, CDR1 is MNHNY and CDR2 is SVGAGI (reference sequence). This CDR3 is 15 amino acids long. The V and J ends lost 6 bases and 4 bases, in that order; junction bases with no gene match: 8. Here the CDR3 reads CASSLDRVDNQPQHF. DNA for the CDR3: TGTGCCAGCAGCCTGGACAGGGTGGATAATCAGCCCCAGCATTTT.

The chain couples TRBV7-2 to TRBJ2-2; possible D gene TRBD2, 5 bases. The CDR3 is 16 residues long. Trimming removed 5 bases at V and 1 base at J, with 14 bases between. Looked up from germline, CDR1 is SGHTA and CDR2 is FQGNSA. The CDR3 reads CASSREGLLNTGELFF. In nucleotides, the CDR3 is TGTGCCAGCAGCCGTGAAGGACTCTTGAACACCGGGGAGCTGTTTTTT.